Shown below are 20 T cell receptor beta chains from a single sample sequenced in a study of early stage breast cancer tumors. Only in-frame clones appear in the TCRdb table, and some are missing; sequencing was by immunoSEQ multiplex PCR. The sample consists of around 51,000 clones, roughly 73% of them appearing once. The sequenced sample consisted of blood. The receptor source for this set is a person aged 35 to 50 with breast cancer.

This chain uses TRBV7-2 with TRBJ2-2, with 10 bases aligning to TRBD1. Germline V lookup: CDR1 SGHTA, CDR2 FQGNSA. Losses at the gene ends were 1 base for V and 8 bases for J; bases not matched to a gene: 7. This CDR3 is built from 16 residues. The CDR3 loop is CASSLGTGGNGGELFF. The CDR3, as DNA: TGTGCCAGCAGCTTAGGGACAGGGGGGAACGGGGGGGAGCTGTTTTTT.

The chain is built from TRBV4-2 and TRBJ2-5, with D perhaps being TRBD1 or TRBD2 (6 bases each). Germline V gives CDR1 LGHNA, CDR2 YNFKEQ. The CDR3 length is 16 residues. Trimming cost V 0 bases and J 5 bases, with 16 bases left between them. Here the CDR3 reads CASSQDGSRRGETQYF. The CDR3 DNA reads TGTGCCAGCAGCCAAGATGGGTCTAGGAGGGGGGAGACCCAGTACTTC.

The chain has TRBV10-2 and TRBJ2-5; no definite D call. V lost 8 bases to trimming and J lost 2 bases, with 18 bases between them. CDR3 length: 15 residues. The germline CDR1 and CDR2 sequences are WSHSY and SAAADI. The CDR3 DNA sequence: TGCGCCAGCGGCGTTGACGACATGCCACAAGAGACCCAGTACTTC. Protein: CASGVDDMPQETQYF.

The V and J genes are TRBV7-2 and TRBJ2-1, with TRBD2 identical over 7 bases. The CDR3 sequence is 15 residues long. Germline V gene sequence: CDR1 SGHTA, CDR2 FQGNSA. With 5 bases clipped from V and 4 bases from J, the junction kept 8 bases outside the gene matches. The chain's CDR3 is CASSRGSSGYNEQFF. The DNA of the CDR3 is TGTGCCAGCAGCCGCGGGAGCTCGGGGTACAATGAGCAGTTCTTC. Supplemented by reference TRBV7-2 and TRBJ2-1, the full variable domain reads GAGVSQSPSNKVTEKGKDVELRCDPISGHTALYWYRQSLGQGLEFLIYFQGNSAPDKSGLPSDRFSAERTGGSVSTLTIQRTQQEDSAVYLCASSRGSSGYNEQFFGPGTRLTVL.

This clone has only a few counts. The CDR3 sequence is CASSPPNGAEQYF. Written as DNA, the CDR3 is TGTGCCAGCAGCCCGCCCAATGGGGCGGAGCAGTACTTC. The gene calls are TRBV7-2 and TRBJ2-7, with D possibly matching TRBD1 (5 bases). Germline CDR1 SGHTA, CDR2 FQGNSA. The CDR3 has 13 residues. Trimming pared 5 bases from V and 7 bases from J, leaving 15 bases between. Combining the CDR3 with reference TRBV7-2 and TRBJ2-7 gives the whole variable domain GAGVSQSPSNKVTEKGKDVELRCDPISGHTALYWYRQSLGQGLEFLIYFQGNSAPDKSGLPSDRFSAERTGGSVSTLTIQRTQQEDSAVYLCASSPPNGAEQYFGPGTRLTVT.

The J gene is TRBJ2-1, the V gene TRBV7-3, with 13 bases that match TRBD2. Germline-derived CDR1 and CDR2 are SGHTA and FQGTGA. This CDR3 has 15 amino acids. After removal of 5 bases from V and 5 bases from J, the junction contained 3 bases not matched to a gene. CDR3 loop: CASSKGLAGDNEQFF. DNA for the CDR3: TGTGCCAGCAGCAAAGGACTAGCGGGAGACAATGAGCAGTTCTTC.

V usage is TRBV4-1 and J usage is TRBJ2-1, with TRBD2 matching 10 bases. Trimming removed 2 bases from V and 5 bases from J; junction bases left unmatched: 6. Germline V gene sequence: CDR1 MGHRA, CDR2 YSYEKL. This CDR3 contains 16 residues. The CDR3 region is CASSQLGTSVDNEQFF. As DNA, the CDR3 is TGCGCCAGCAGCCAACTTGGGACTAGCGTAGACAATGAGCAGTTCTTC.

The chain uses TRBV5-1 and TRBJ2-7; a weak D match, TRBD1 (6 bases). CDR3 length equals 16 residues. CDR1 is SGHRS, CDR2 YFSETQ, per germline. The germline V and J ends were trimmed by 4 bases and 0 bases, with 17 bases remaining between them. The CDR3 bases are TGCGCCAGCAGCCAGGGGCAGGGAGCGAGCTCCTACGAGCAGTACTTC. It yields the protein CASSQGQGASSYEQYF.

The chain has TRBV5-8 and TRBJ2-5, with a tentative D call TRBD2 (5 bases). Germline V gene sequence: CDR1 SGHTS, CDR2 YDEGEE. Between the trimmed V and J ends, which lost 4 bases and 4 bases, there was a span of 11 bases. CDR3 length: 13 residues. This CDR3 is CASSGLAGETQYF. The CDR3 DNA follows: TGTGCCAGCAGCGGGCTGGCGGGAGAGACCCAGTACTTC. Full variable domain (outside the CDR3, taken from reference TRBV5-8 and TRBJ2-5): EAGVTQSPTHLIKTRGQQATLRCSPISGHTSVYWYQQALGLGLQFLLWYDEGEERNRGNFPPRFSGRQFPNYSSELNVNALELEDSALYLCASSGLAGETQYFGPGTRLLVL.

The gene calls are TRBV19 and TRBJ1-3; D perhaps matches TRBD1 (5 bases). V lost 7 bases and J 8 bases, leaving 15 bases between the germline ends. CDR3 length equals 13 residues. Germline CDR1 reads LNHDA; CDR2 reads SQIVND (reference sequence). CDR3 DNA sequence: TGTGCCAGTACCAAGACAGTTCGGGACACCATATATTTT. As protein: CASTKTVRDTIYF.

The rearrangement links TRBV9 to TRBJ2-1, with 12 bases identical to TRBD1. V shed 0 bases and J 6 bases; nucleotides not matched to a gene: 4. This CDR3 spans 16 amino acids. Per germline, CDR1 SGDLS and CDR2 YYNGEE. CDR3 in amino acids: CASSVAGTGGFNEQFF. CDR3 nucleotides: TGTGCCAGCAGCGTAGCTGGGACAGGGGGCTTCAATGAGCAGTTCTTC.

The rearrangement links TRBV2 to TRBJ2-7, with 8 bases identical to TRBD2. CDR3 length: 14 residues. The trim removed 4 bases at V and 3 bases at J, leaving 5 bases unmatched. Germline V lookup: CDR1 SNHLY, CDR2 FYNNEI. CDR3 in amino acids: CASSGGGGNYEQYF. The CDR3 region has the DNA TGTGCCAGCAGTGGGGGCGGGGGGAACTACGAGCAGTACTTC.

This rearrangement joins TRBV30 to TRBJ1-2; D may be TRBD1 (6 bases). This CDR3 spans 13 amino acids. CDR1 GTSNPN and CDR2 SVGIG come from the germline V gene (reference sequence). V was shortened by 7 bases and J by 8 bases, with 20 bases between the two germline ends. The CDR3 coding sequence is TGTGCCTTACTCCGGGACACTGAGAGGGGCTACACCTTC. Encoded protein: CALLRDTERGYTF. Full variable domain (rest looked up from reference TRBV30 and TRBJ1-2): SQTIHQWPATLVQPVGSPLSLECTVEGTSNPNLYWYRQAAGRGLQLLFYSVGIGQISSEVPQNLSASRPQDRQFILSSKKLLLSDSGFYLCALLRDTERGYTFGSGTRLTVV.

V and J are TRBV10-3 and TRBJ1-2, with TRBD1 matching 7 bases. The CDR3 is 17 amino acids. The germline CDR1 and CDR2 sequences are ENHRY and SYGVKD. The V gene end was trimmed by 0 bases and the J gene end by 4 bases; junction bases not matched to a gene: 11. As DNA, the CDR3 is TGTGCCATCAGTGAGTCGATGAGACAGGGTGACGCCTATGGCTACACCTTC. Protein sequence: CAISESMRQGDAYGYTF.

V gene TRBV11-2 combines with J gene TRBJ2-5; maybe TRBD2 (7 bases). The CDR3 is 13 amino acids. V lost 1 base, J lost 13 bases, and 16 bases lay in between. Germline V gene sequence: CDR1 SGHAT, CDR2 FQNNGV. CDR3 sequence reads: CASSLAGRGRVYF. Written as DNA, the CDR3 is TGTGCCAGCAGCTTAGCGGGGAGGGGGAGGGTGTACTTC.

The rearrangement links TRBV7-8 to TRBJ2-7; 8 bases map to TRBD2. Germline trimming cut 2 bases from V and 6 bases from J; bases unmatched to any gene: 3. This CDR3 contains 13 residues. Germline V gene sequence: CDR1 SGHVS, CDR2 FQNEAQ. The CDR3 loop is CASSLRRGGEQYF. CDR3 nucleotide sequence: TGTGCCAGCAGCTTACGACGGGGGGGCGAGCAGTACTTC.

This clone was observed a single time. This chain links TRBV7-8 with TRBJ2-3; 8 nucleotides agree with TRBD1. This CDR3 has 12 amino acids. Germline CDR1 SGHVS, CDR2 FQNEAQ. V shed 3 bases, J shed 14 bases, and the junction held 7 bases outside the gene matches. CDR3 amino acids: CASSFRTGLGYF. The CDR3 DNA sequence: TGTGCCAGCAGCTTTAGGACAGGGTTGGGGTATTTT.

This rearrangement joins TRBV11-2 to TRBJ2-5; D is tentatively TRBD1 or TRBD2 (5 bases each). CDR1 is SGHAT, CDR2 FQNNGV, per germline. This CDR3 comprises 13 residues. V lost 1 base to trimming and J lost 2 bases, with 5 bases between them. CDR3 coding DNA: TGTGCCAGCAGCTTAGGGGGGCAAGAGACCCAGTACTTC. It specifies CASSLGGQETQYF.

This chain uses TRBV19 with TRBJ1-1, with D unclear. Trimming took 3 bases from V and 3 from J, leaving 8 bases between them. Germline CDR1 and CDR2: LNHDA and SQIVND (reference sequence). This CDR3 is built from 13 residues. The CDR3 loop reads CASSIALDTEAFF. The CDR3 DNA is TGTGCCAGTAGTATCGCCTTGGACACTGAAGCTTTCTTT.

The rearrangement links TRBV6-1 to TRBJ2-7; the D gene is possibly TRBD1 (6 bases). Germline V gene data show CDR1 as MNHNS and CDR2 as SASEGT. Trimming took 2 bases from V and 5 from J, leaving 13 bases between them. This CDR3 spans 14 amino acids. The CDR3 spells CASSELLGGDEQYF. The DNA of the CDR3 is TGTGCCAGCAGTGAACTCTTAGGGGGAGACGAGCAGTACTTC.